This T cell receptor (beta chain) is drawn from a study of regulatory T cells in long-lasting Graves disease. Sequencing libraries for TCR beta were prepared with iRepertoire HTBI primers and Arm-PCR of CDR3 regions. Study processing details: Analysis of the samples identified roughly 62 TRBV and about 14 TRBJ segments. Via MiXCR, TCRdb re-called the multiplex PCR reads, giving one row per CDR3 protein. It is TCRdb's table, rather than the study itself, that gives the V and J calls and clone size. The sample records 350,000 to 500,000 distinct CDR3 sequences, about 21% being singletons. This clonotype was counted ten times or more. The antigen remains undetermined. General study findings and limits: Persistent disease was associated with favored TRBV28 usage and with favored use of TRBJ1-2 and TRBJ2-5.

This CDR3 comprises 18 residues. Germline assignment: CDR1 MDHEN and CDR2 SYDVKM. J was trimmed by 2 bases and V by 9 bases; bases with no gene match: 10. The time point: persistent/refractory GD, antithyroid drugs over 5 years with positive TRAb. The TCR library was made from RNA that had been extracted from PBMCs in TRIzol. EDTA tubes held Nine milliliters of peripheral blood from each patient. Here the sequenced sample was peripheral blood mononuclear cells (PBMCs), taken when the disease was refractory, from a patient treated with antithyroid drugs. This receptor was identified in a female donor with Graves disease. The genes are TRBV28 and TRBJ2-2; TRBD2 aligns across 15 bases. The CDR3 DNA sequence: TGTGCCAGTGCTGCGGGACTAGCGGGAGGCCTCAACACCGGGGAGCTGTTTTTT. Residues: CASAAGLAGGLNTGELFF. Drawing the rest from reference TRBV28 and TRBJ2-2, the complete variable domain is DVKVTQSSRYLVKRTGEKVFLECVQDMDHENMFWYRQDPGLGLRLIYFSYDVKMKEKGDIPEGYSVSREKKERFSLILESASTNQTSMYLCASAAGLAGGLNTGELFFGEGSRLTVL.